Listed below are T cell receptor beta chains from one sample, sequenced in a study of blood T cells in healthy people across ages. One entry per CDR3 protein, called by TCRdb with MiXCR from the 5' RACE reads. The sample carries around 820,000 distinct CDR3 sequences, approximately 25% recorded once. This sample also appeared in a second study, on T cells of mothers and their children.

The specimen was blood. These receptors were taken from a boy aged 5 to 17 in good health. CDR3s include the opening cysteine and the closing phenylalanine or tryptophan. D genes are given only for firm matches. Not every row has a clone size; where given, it reads once, few, many or a size class.

clone size	V gene	J gene	D gene	CDR3 protein	CDR3 DNA
.	TRBV3-1	TRBJ1-6	TRBD1	CASSQGSTGTNGSPLHF	TGTGCCAGCAGCCAAGGCTCGACAGGGACTAATGGTTCACCCCTCCACTTT
.	TRBV12-3/TRBV12-4	TRBJ2-7	.	CASSSEQGGLEQYF	TGTGCCAGCAGCTCGGAACAGGGTGGACTCGAGCAGTACTTC
.	TRBV6-8	TRBJ2-1	TRBD2	CAWRELAGYNEQFF	TGTGCCTGGCGAGAGCTAGCGGGTTACAATGAGCAGTTCTTC
few	TRBV12-3/TRBV12-4	TRBJ2-7	TRBD1	CASSLDREPRDEQYF	TGTGCCAGCAGTTTGGACAGGGAGCCCAGGGACGAGCAGTACTTC
few	TRBV11-2	TRBJ2-7	.	CASSPEGGVAREQYF	TGTGCCAGCAGCCCAGAAGGGGGGGTAGCGCGCGAGCAGTACTTC
.	TRBV20-1	TRBJ2-7	.	CSGVGSANSYEQYF	TGCAGTGGCGTGGGTAGCGCGAACTCCTACGAGCAGTACTTC
.	TRBV7-2	TRBJ2-1	.	CASSLGAGIEQFF	TGTGCCAGCAGCTTAGGGGCTGGGATTGAGCAGTTCTTC
.	TRBV5-1	TRBJ2-5	.	CASSAQGYQETQYF	TGCGCCAGCTCGGCCCAAGGGTACCAAGAGACCCAGTACTTC
.	TRBV19	TRBJ2-4	.	CASSIEGGYIQYF	TGTGCCAGTAGTATAGAGGGCGGGTACATTCAGTACTTC
few	TRBV12-3/TRBV12-4	TRBJ2-1	.	CASSSPQKPYNEQFF	TGTGCCAGCAGTTCACCTCAAAAACCCTACAATGAGCAGTTCTTC
.	TRBV5-1	TRBJ1-1	.	CASSLDLGQLNTEAFF	TGCGCCAGCAGCTTGGACCTGGGGCAGCTGAACACTGAAGCTTTCTTT
few	TRBV29-1	TRBJ1-4	.	CSVVWAWGEKLFF	TGCAGCGTTGTTTGGGCGTGGGGGGAAAAACTGTTTTTT
few	TRBV21-1	TRBJ2-1	.	CASSKLPALARSYNEQFF	TGTGCCAGCAGCAAATTGCCCGCACTAGCGCGGTCTTACAATGAGCAGTTCTTC
few	TRBV20-1	TRBJ2-5	TRBD2	CSAKLAGGRQETQYF	TGCAGTGCGAAACTAGCGGGAGGGCGGCAAGAGACCCAGTACTTC
.	TRBV6-2/TRBV6-3	TRBJ1-1	.	CASSYNPRQPYEGTEAFF	TGTGCCAGCAGTTACAACCCAAGACAGCCATACGAGGGGACTGAAGCTTTCTTT
.	TRBV20-1	TRBJ2-5	.	CSAADSRGETQYF	TGCAGTGCCGCCGACAGTCGAGGGGAGACCCAGTACTTC
.	TRBV7-9	TRBJ2-7	.	CASSQIAGASSYEQYF	TGTGCCAGCAGCCAGATTGCGGGCGCCAGCTCCTACGAGCAGTACTTC
few	TRBV25-1	TRBJ1-2	.	CASFYMGGYTF	TGTGCCAGCTTCTACATGGGAGGCTACACCTTC
.	TRBV15	TRBJ2-1	.	CATSRVHEQFF	TGTGCCACCAGCAGAGTTCATGAGCAGTTCTTC
few	TRBV6-5	TRBJ2-7	TRBD2	CASSYSKGLAGEFYEQYF	TGTGCCAGCAGTTACTCGAAGGGACTAGCGGGAGAGTTCTACGAGCAGTACTTC
few	TRBV21-1	TRBJ2-7	.	CASSTKPKDRVFYEQYF	TGTGCCAGCAGCACTAAGCCAAAGGACAGGGTTTTCTACGAGCAGTACTTC
.	TRBV12-3/TRBV12-4	TRBJ1-5	TRBD1	CASSSTGDSQPQHF	TGTGCCAGCAGCTCAACAGGGGATTCTCAGCCCCAGCATTTT